The 8 T cell receptor beta chains below come from one sample, sequenced in a study of Ad26.COV2.S vaccination and SARS-CoV-2 variants. Treatment here: around 19 received Ad26.COV2.S at low or high dose, single or two shots; about 5 received placebo; per-sample allocation not given. The samples were gathered on day 63 after the first injection of vaccine or placebo. The data were produced by immunoSEQ multiplex PCR, yet TCRdb's version contains in-frame clones alone and is incomplete. Altogether about 220,000 clones are present, around 89% being singletons, with the ten largest covering around 10%. The sample was peripheral blood, taken in a trial of Ad26.COV2.S vaccine versus placebo. These receptors came from a person between 18 and 60 years old who received the Ad26.COV2.S COVID-19 vaccine or a placebo.

This sequence joins TRBV6-5 and TRBJ2-3; 13 positions agree with TRBD2. V lost 6 bases and J lost 9; bases outside the gene matches: 6. The germline CDR1 and CDR2 sequences are MNHEY and SVGAGI. The CDR3 runs to 14 residues. The CDR3: CASSRGTSGKTQYF. For the CDR3, the DNA is TGTGCCAGCAGCCGAGGGACTAGCGGGAAGACGCAGTATTTT.

This clone was picked up one time. In DNA, the CDR3 is TGCAGTGCTAGAGTCAATGGCTACACCTTC. Translation gives CSARVNGYTF. V usage is TRBV20-1 and J usage is TRBJ1-2; D ambiguous. Germline V CDR1 and CDR2: DFQATT, SNEGSKA (reference sequence). Trimming left V 1 base short and J 6 bases short, with 3 bases between. CDR3 length equals 10 residues.

The rearrangement links TRBV6-5 to TRBJ1-1; D gene uncertain. CDR1 MNHEY and CDR2 SVGAGI come from the germline V gene. There are 13 residues in the CDR3. Trimming removed 5 bases at V and 1 base at J, with 8 bases between. CDR3 DNA: TGTGCCAGCAGTACGGACGAGAACACTGAAGCTTTCTTT. Protein: CASSTDENTEAFF.

V gene TRBV7-9 combines with J gene TRBJ2-1; the D is unclear. Trimming pared 1 base from V and 2 bases from J, leaving 6 bases between. This CDR3 contains 14 residues. Germline values: CDR1 SEHNR, CDR2 FQNEAQ (reference sequence). As DNA, the CDR3 is TGTGCCAGCAGCTTAGAGATGGCCTACAATGAGCAGTTCTTC. The encoded protein is CASSLEMAYNEQFF.

This chain connects TRBV3-1 (or the pseudogene TRBV3-2) to TRBJ2-2, with 11 bases lining up with TRBD2. V lost 3 bases to trimming and J lost 7 bases; unmatched junction nucleotides: 7. The length of the CDR3 is 16 residues. In germline, CDR1 is LGHDT, CDR2 YNNKEL (reference sequence). The DNA of the CDR3 is TGTGCCAGCAGCCATACTAGCGGGAGTAATTACGGGGAGCTGTTTTTT. This translates into CASSHTSGSNYGELFF.

This chain connects TRBV5-1 to TRBJ2-3; the D gene is possibly TRBD1 (6 bases). Deletions cut 2 bases from V and 4 bases from J, with 11 bases between. This CDR3 contains 14 residues. The V gene's germline CDR1 is SGHRS and CDR2 YFSETQ. Here the CDR3 DNA reads TGCGCCAGCAGCTTAGGGGGAAAGGCAGATACGCAGTATTTT. It translates to CASSLGGKADTQYF.

This clone was counted a single time. V and J are TRBV24-1 and TRBJ2-1; 11 bases match TRBD2. V was pared by 4 bases and J by 0 bases, with 7 bases of the junction left unmatched. The CDR3 loop spans 18 amino acids. Germline V gene lookup returns CDR1 KGHDR and CDR2 SFDVKD. DNA for the CDR3: TGTGCCACCAGTGAGTCGACTAGCGGGGCTTCCTCCTACAATGAGCAGTTCTTC. This encodes CATSESTSGASSYNEQFF.

This clone was recorded at least ten times. V gene TRBV9 combines with J gene TRBJ1-1, with unresolved D. The CDR3 extends over 14 amino acids. CDR1 is SGDLS, CDR2 YYNGEE, per germline. Trimming pared 0 bases from V and 7 bases from J, leaving 13 bases between. The CDR3: CASSVVKAGVEAFF. CDR3 in DNA: TGTGCCAGCAGCGTAGTTAAGGCCGGCGTTGAAGCTTTCTTT.